This T cell receptor (beta chain) was documented in a study of shared clonotypes between healthy human individuals. Study-level background: Donors had three CD4 naive, three CD4 memory, two CD8 naive and one CD8 memory plate apiece.

Naive CD8 cells lacked CD45RO, underwent positive selection for CCR7 and left out terminally differentiated effector memory CD45RA+ cells. This CDR3 comprises 12 residues. The germline gives CDR1 SGDLS, CDR2 YYNGEE. Trimming shortened V by 7 bases and J by 2 bases, and 10 bases separated the two germline ends. Researchers ran the assay at a deep level. TCRdb keeps only in-frame clones here, not all; method: immunoSEQ multiplex PCR. This table has around 600,000 clones, 85% to 95% appearing once. The sequenced sample consisted of naive CD8+ T cells sorted from blood. The sequence was collected from a woman aged 25 to 39 in good health. The V and J genes are TRBV9 and TRBJ2-7; no clear D. CDR3 nucleotide sequence: TGTGCCAGCGCGAGCAGCGCCTACGAGCAGTACTTC. Translation: CASASSAYEQYF.